These 10 T cell receptor beta chains originate from one sample sequenced in a study of identical twins (dated by TCRdb to between 2015 and 2016). Library prep was done by 5' RACE. TCRdb records Illumina HiSeq 2000 as the sequencer. TCRdb trimmed the raw reads at Q25, called clones with MiXCR and kept productive beta chains. Rows are unified per CDR3 protein, each entry keeping the most common DNA and genes. In this sample the table shows 250,000 to 350,000 distinct CDR3 sequences, 8% to 9.5% of which occur a single time. In total, the top ten clones hold 7% to 8.5% of the sample. A further study also used this sample, focusing on yellow fever vaccine responses in identical twins.

Sequences were obtained from CD8+ T cells sorted from blood. The receptors shown here come from a young woman in good health.

The genes are TRBV5-1 and TRBJ2-7, with 10 bases identical to TRBD1. Germline V gives CDR1 SGHRS, CDR2 YFSETQ. The junction had 5 bases not matched to a gene; V was cut back by 4 bases and J by 4 bases. CDR3 length: 14 residues. CDR3 sequence (DNA): TGCGCCAGCAGCACGGACAGGGGGGGATACGAGCAGTACTTC. Translating it yields CASSTDRGGYEQYF.

This chain connects TRBV29-1 to TRBJ2-5; D is perhaps TRBD1 (5 bases). The germline V and J ends were trimmed by 3 bases and 1 base, with 12 bases remaining between them. The CDR3 consists of 14 residues. CDR1 and CDR2 from the germline V gene are SQVTM and ANQGSEA. The CDR3 coding sequence is TGCAGCGTTGACGTTTTAGACAGCCAAGAGACCCAGTACTTC. Amino acid sequence: CSVDVLDSQETQYF.

The CDR3: CSATGAGTPPYEQYF. CDR3 coding DNA: TGCAGTGCTACTGGGGCCGGGACACCACCCTACGAGCAGTACTTC. The chain recombines TRBV20-1 with TRBJ2-7, with TRBD1 as a possible D gene (6 bases). Germline V gene data show CDR1 as DFQATT and CDR2 as SNEGSKA (reference sequence). This CDR3 is built from 15 residues. Trimming cost V 4 bases and J 2 bases, with 18 bases left between them.

This sequence joins TRBV6-2 or TRBV6-3 and TRBJ2-2; TRBD2 is a possible D gene (5 bases). V was trimmed by 8 bases and J by 1 base, leaving 23 bases between them. This CDR3 comprises 18 residues. Germline CDR1 and CDR2: MNHEY and SVGEGT. The CDR3 region has the DNA TGTGCCAGCTGTTTAACCCGACTAACTACAATGAACACCGGGGAGCTGTTTTTT. As protein: CASCLTRLTTMNTGELFF.

The sample holds many counts of this clonotype. This chain connects TRBV18 to TRBJ2-1; TRBD1 matches at 9 bases. V shed 3 bases and J 6 bases; nucleotides not matched to a gene: 0. The CDR3 extends over 13 amino acids. Germline V gene data show CDR1 as KGHSH and CDR2 as LQKENI. CDR3 nucleotide sequence: TGTGCCAGCTCACCGACAGGGGGCAATGAGCAGTTCTTC. It translates to CASSPTGGNEQFF.

This clonotype was seen a handful of times. This chain joins TRBV29-1 and TRBJ2-1, with 16 bases aligning to TRBD2. The germline V gene encodes CDR1 SQVTM and CDR2 ANQGSEA. The V gene end was trimmed by 6 bases and the J gene end by 1 base; junction bases not matched to a gene: 6. The CDR3 has 17 residues. For the CDR3, the DNA is TGCAGCGTGGACGGGACTAGCGGGGGGGCGTCCTACAATGAGCAGTTCTTC. Protein product: CSVDGTSGGASYNEQFF.

This clonotype appeared a few times. CDR3: CASRGETLNNEQFF. The CDR3 DNA sequence: TGTGCCAGCAGAGGGGAGACCCTCAACAATGAGCAGTTCTTC. The rearrangement links TRBV11-2 to TRBJ2-1; D is perhaps TRBD1 or TRBD2 (5 bases each). Germline V gene data show CDR1 as SGHAT and CDR2 as FQNNGV. V was clipped by 6 bases and J by 5 bases, with 14 bases between them. The CDR3 length is 14 residues.

The table lists this clonotype with a few counts. The DNA of the CDR3 is TGTGCCAGCAGCTCCACGAGGGCCACAGATACGCAGTATTTT. Protein product: CASSSTRATDTQYF. The chain joins TRBV9 to TRBJ2-3; D may be TRBD2 (5 bases). This CDR3 has 14 amino acids. V was shortened by 4 bases and J by 2 bases, with 11 bases between the two germline ends. CDR1 is SGDLS, CDR2 YYNGEE, per germline.

This clonotype was found many times. This rearrangement joins TRBV4-2 to TRBJ1-1; D may be TRBD1 (5 bases). The CDR3 has 15 amino acids. Deletions cut 0 bases from V and 6 bases from J, with 14 bases between. The germline CDR1 and CDR2 sequences are LGHNA and YNFKEQ. CDR3 sequence reads: CASSQDLGGGAEAFF. The CDR3 DNA reads TGTGCCAGCAGCCAAGATCTGGGGGGGGGAGCTGAAGCTTTCTTT.

The rearrangement uses TRBV2 and TRBJ2-1, with 7 bases fitting TRBD2. The ends lost 4 bases at V and 4 bases at J; junction bases unmatched: 4. CDR3 length equals 14 residues. The germline V gene has CDR1 SNHLY and CDR2 FYNNEI. The CDR3 DNA reads as TGTGCCAGCAGTGCGGGACTATTTTACAATGAGCAGTTCTTC. It codes for CASSAGLFYNEQFF.